This entry is about one T cell receptor beta chain. Its antigen is not identified. This sample is drawn from a study of T cell responses to AZD1222 COVID-19 vaccine. Study details: Pooling was applied to second doses at about 4 or about 12 weeks. The study's findings and limits: Clonal diversity may have been underestimated in mostly white British donors. Only 5 or 6 AZD1222 recipients tested seropositive at baseline. Spike-specific TCR repertoires showed rising breadth and depth after two AZD1222 doses.

Using immunoSEQ multiplex PCR, the repertoire was profiled, and TCRdb retains in-frame clones only, with some absent. The sample has 150,000 to 200,000 clones; over 85% are singletons. V was trimmed by 2 bases and J by 2 bases, leaving 6 bases between them. The CDR3 loop spans 13 amino acids. CDR1 MNHNS and CDR2 SASEGT come from the germline V gene. Sample: peripheral blood, taken on day 0 of AZD1222 vaccination. The chain links TRBV6-1 to TRBJ1-2; tentative D call: TRBD1 (6 bases). This receptor was identified in an adult in good health. The CDR3 nucleotides are TGTGCCAGCAGTGAAACAGGGAACTATGGCTACACCTTC. Encoded protein: CASSETGNYGYTF.